This T cell receptor (beta chain) was sequenced during a study of blood T cell repertoires in COVID-19. Study as a whole: Italy, Spain and the United States were the sources of the convalescent and acute COVID-19 samples.

Original data processing: Estimation of nucleated cell counts was performed using reference gene primer amplification. Here immunoSEQ multiplex PCR was the method, and the copy in TCRdb shows in-frame clones only, minus some. From that table come the V and J calls and clone size; the DNA was used to work out D and trimming. Among 89,000 or so clones listed, 85% were seen once. Germline values: CDR1 SGHTA, CDR2 FQGNSA. The CDR3 is 13 amino acids. Trimming stripped 4 bases from V and 0 bases from J, with 6 bases between. The gene calls are TRBV7-2 and TRBJ1-1, with a possible D match to TRBD1 (6 bases). The sample was peripheral blood. The receptor comes from an elderly man with acute or convalescent COVID-19. The CDR3 DNA reads TGTGCCAGCAGCTGGACAGTGAACACTGAAGCTTTCTTT. Translating gives CASSWTVNTEAFF. The variable domain in full, with the rest retrieved from reference TRBV7-2 and TRBJ1-1, is GAGVSQSPSNKVTEKGKDVELRCDPISGHTALYWYRQSLGQGLEFLIYFQGNSAPDKSGLPSDRFSAERTGGSVSTLTIQRTQQEDSAVYLCASSWTVNTEAFFGQGTRLTVV.